The TCR beta chain described here comes from a study of blood T cell repertoires in COVID-19. Study background: The United States, Italy and Spain supplied acute and convalescent COVID-19 samples.

Clones were sequenced by immunoSEQ multiplex PCR, and TCRdb holds only the in-frame ones, with some missing. The data show 250,000 or so clones, with 70% to 90% seen just once and 6.2% held by the top ten. This receptor was taken from a man in his sixties with acute or convalescent COVID-19. What was sequenced was peripheral blood.

The CDR3 region is CASSLEGQPTDTQYF. DNA for the CDR3: TGTGCCAGCAGCTTAGAGGGACAGCCGACAGATACGCAGTATTTT. The gene calls are TRBV11-3 and TRBJ2-3, with 7 nucleotides matching TRBD1. This CDR3 region has 15 residues. Trimming cost V 0 bases and J 3 bases; bases outside gene matches: 3. Germline-derived CDR1 and CDR2 are SGHNT and YENEEA.